This entry concerns a single T cell receptor beta chain. Its antigen is undetermined. These data originate in a study of graft-versus-host responses after intestinal transplantation. Assay: immunoSEQ multiplex PCR; the TCRdb copy retains only in-frame clones and omits some. The repertoire holds tens of thousands of clones, with about 80% as singletons. Germline trimming cut 4 bases from V and 1 base from J; bases unmatched to any gene: 4. Germline V lookup: CDR1 SGHRS, CDR2 YFSETQ. The CDR3 is 16 residues long. J is TRBJ2-3 and V is TRBV5-1; 12 bases are shared with TRBD2. The material was unstimulated CD8+ T cells sorted from spleen or lymph node cells, obtained before intestinal transplant. This clonotype was obtained from a human donor who received an intestinal transplant. This chain's CDR3 is CASSPRTSGGTDTQYF. The CDR3 DNA sequence: TGCGCCAGCAGCCCAAGGACTAGCGGGGGCACAGATACGCAGTATTTT.